The rows below give T cell receptor beta chains drawn from one sample of a study of regulatory T cells in long-lasting Graves disease. TCRdb itself ran the multiplex PCR reads through MiXCR, one entry per CDR3 protein. The table has a few hundred thousand distinct CDR3 sequences, around a quarter seen once. The sample in question was peripheral blood mononuclear cells (PBMCs), obtained when the disease was refractory, from a patient treated with antithyroid drugs. The receptor source for this set is a female donor with Graves disease. Each CDR3 is given without its conserved first and last residue. D genes are given only for firm matches.

d_gene,j_gene,v_gene,CDR3aa
TRBD1,TRBJ1-6,TRBV18,ASSPGTGWNSPLH
TRBD2,TRBJ2-2,TRBV5-1,ASSSGLAGYGNTGELF
TRBD1,TRBJ1-5,TRBV20-1,SALDRARNQPQH
-,TRBJ2-2,TRBV6-1,ASSEDYGRRTGELF
-,TRBJ2-5,TRBV20-1,SARVPVQETQY
-,TRBJ2-2,TRBV20-1,SAGPRLNTGELF
TRBD1,TRBJ1-2,TRBV19,ASSDNDRGPANYGYT
-,TRBJ1-2,TRBV6-1,ASSEDGRYT
-,TRBJ1-1,TRBV10-3,AIRQGSTEAF
-,TRBJ2-2,TRBV6-1,ASSGLSGASTGELF
-,TRBJ2-7,TRBV13,ASSPTGGGVYEQY
TRBD2,TRBJ2-7,TRBV6-1,ASSELGGRSYEQY
-,TRBJ2-5,TRBV28,AIRGFETQY
-,TRBJ1-5,TRBV27,ASSNGQPQPQH